This T cell receptor (beta chain) was sequenced for a study of response to subunit inactivated influenza vaccine. Study results and caveats: New T cells are recruited in small numbers by each seasonal influenza vaccination, according to the authors' suggestion.

With 2 bases removed from V and 5 bases from J, the gap between germline ends came to 18 bases. CDR1 is DFQATT and CDR2 is SNEGSKA in the germline V gene (reference sequence). The CDR3 contains 15 residues. This clonotype has only a few counts. The target antigen is unknown. TCRdb re-called the RT-PCR reads through MiXCR, storing one row per CDR3 protein. The profile shows 490,000 or so distinct CDR3 sequences, around 8% of them singletons. The sample was PBMCs from blood, taken about 24 months after vaccination. V gene TRBV20-1 combines with J gene TRBJ1-2; TRBD1 is a possible D gene (5 bases). This receptor was taken from a man between 50 and 75 years old who received an inactivated influenza vaccine. CDR3 in amino acids: CSARPPGAGPYGYTF. The CDR3, as DNA: TGCAGTGCTAGACCTCCTGGGGCAGGTCCTTATGGCTACACCTTC.